This T cell receptor beta chain was retrieved from a study of T cells in Graves' hyperthyroidism and ophthalmopathy (dated by TCRdb to 2018 to 2020). Concerning the study at large: Peripheral blood was collected at initial diagnosis, before any treatment. To identify TCR V-J signatures that set the groups apart, the researchers used a discovery cohort of 90 to 100 patients, made up of some 41 with Graves' ophthalmopathy and about 55 with stable Graves' hyperthyroidism. An independent validation cohort of around 19 hyperthyroidism patients and about 15 patients who later progressed to ophthalmopathy tested prospective prediction of ophthalmopathy. The roughly 91 discovery patients were randomly divided into training and test sets at a 7:3 ratio. The study also compared thyroid tissue and blood T-cell repertoires from roughly 6 Graves' hyperthyroidism patients. Once sampling was done, hyperthyroidism patients were given methimazole at a starting dose of 30 mg daily, whereas ophthalmopathy patients were given high-dose intravenous methylprednisolone. The paper describes TCR Vbeta CDR3 sequencing of around 130 peripheral blood samples, made up of 43 ophthalmopathy patients, roughly 80 hyperthyroidism patients and 17 progressor patients. Points the paper makes about the study in general: In validation, progression to ophthalmopathy was predicted by the model with 70.59% sensitivity and around 76% specificity, a median of around 6.5 months before onset. No statistical method was used to fix the sample size in advance, and group allocation was not hidden from the investigators. A model built on a 13 V-J signature distinguished ophthalmopathy from stable hyperthyroidism, reaching around 88% sensitivity and 81.08% specificity in cross-validation and 80%/75% in testing. Blood samples also contained most of the expanded thyroid clonotypes (frequency above 0.001), which suggests that blood repertoires may reflect thyroid immune responses.

Amplification of TCR beta CDR3 regions was carried out from RNA transcripts. The first round of RT-PCR for the TCR CDR3 was performed with the HTBI primer set and the Qiagen OneStep RT-PCR kit. Libraries were constructed in a second round of multiplex PCR, after which size selection and purification were performed. The libraries were sequenced on an Illumina HiSeq2000 using paired-end 100 bp reads. The source study handled its data this way. SOAPnuke was used to process the raw data, with reads discarded if the reads contained adapters or uncalled bases, had a mean Phred below 15, or lacked an exact constant-primer or identifier match. High-quality paired reads were merged with COPE v1.2.5, and unique nucleotide sequences were defined as clonotypes. MiTCR v1.1 was used to align clonotypes to the IMGT TRBV, TRBD and TRBJ reference segments. Analysis was restricted to V-J combinations with a frequency above 0.0001, which covered roughly 99% of repertoires. The TCS score was defined as the ratio of F50 (clonal expansion) to E x V (chaos), calculated using BLOSUM62-based TCRdist between CDR3 peptides within each V-J. Welch's t-statistics and random forest reduced 500 to 650 V-J features to roughly 13, which were used in a naive Bayes classifier (R e1071). The similarity between thyroid and blood repertoires was quantified using the Morisita-Horn index. The public reads were quality trimmed at Q25 with fastp and then assembled into clones with MiXCR by TCRdb, keeping productive beta chains. For every CDR3 protein sequence, its rows merge into one entry that carries the most common genes and DNA. None of the V and J calls come from the authors' own analysis; TCRdb made them. The sample records hundreds of thousands of distinct CDR3 sequences, about 38% of which are singletons. The ten largest clones take up 7.5% to 9.5% of the sample.

The trim is 0 bases for V and 7 bases for J, with a gap of 13 bases between the germline ends. CDR1 and CDR2, looked up from the germline V gene, are SGHDT and YYEEEE. From the cysteine through the phenylalanine, the CDR3 covers 14 amino acids. The only DNA kept is the CDR3, 42 bases in frame from the first base. Stable Graves' hyperthyroidism was defined as no progression to ophthalmopathy during 18 months of follow-up. The hyperthyroidism patients were between 18 and 65 years old and newly diagnosed, with a disease duration of less than 2 months. Any patient with an uncontrolled infection, another autoimmune disease, pregnancy or lactation was excluded. Diagnoses relied on clinical symptoms, serum thyroxine and TRAb, thyroid ultrasound and orbital computed tomography. PBMCs were isolated from about 10 ml of fresh peripheral blood by Ficoll-Paque density gradient centrifugation. Total RNA was extracted with Trizol reagent, and quality was checked on an Agilent 2100 Bioanalyzer.

A note on this clonotype: The target of this receptor is not known. No much larger clonotype is one base removed from it; base qualities were not supplied.

The chain is made from TRBV5-6 and TRBJ1-1; no D gene can be assigned with confidence. The TCR was taken from a man between 18 and 29 years old with Graves' hyperthyroidism. The specimen sequenced was blood. The sequenced DNA is TGTGCCAGCAGCTTGGCCGGGGTCGGGAATGAAGCTTTCTTT. This yields the protein CASSLAGVGNEAFF.